One and the same sample provided the 12 T cell receptor beta chains below, sequenced in a study of blood T cell repertoires in COVID-19. Repertoires were generated with immunoSEQ multiplex PCR, while TCRdb's copy carries only in-frame clones and drops some. Of 100,000 to 150,000 clones in the sample, roughly four fifths were seen once. Sequenced sample: peripheral blood. These receptors came from a man aged 30 to 45 with COVID-19, enrolled during active disease.

The rearrangement links TRBV7-9 to TRBJ1-3, with a tentative D call TRBD1 (6 bases). Germline CDR1 is SEHNR and CDR2 is FQNEAQ (reference sequence). Trimming pared 4 bases from V and 3 bases from J, leaving 16 bases between. The CDR3 runs 16 residues. The CDR3 sequence: CASSSTTGLIGNTIYF. CDR3 bases: TGTGCCAGCAGCTCAACGACAGGTCTCATTGGAAACACCATATATTTT. The full variable domain, rest sourced from reference TRBV7-9 and TRBJ1-3, is DTGVSQNPRHKITKRGQNVTFRCDPISEHNRLYWYRQTLGQGPEFLTYFQNEAQLEKSRLLSDRFSAERPKGSFSTLEIQRTEQGDSAMYLCASSSTTGLIGNTIYFGEGSWLTVV.

V gene TRBV19 combines with J gene TRBJ2-1, with D tentatively TRBD2 (6 bases). CDR1 LNHDA and CDR2 SQIVND come from the germline V gene (reference sequence). Trimming left V 9 bases short and J 7 bases short, with 13 bases between. The CDR3 contains 12 residues. This CDR3 is CASGTPGNEQFF. The CDR3 DNA sequence: TGTGCCAGCGGGACTCCCGGGAATGAGCAGTTCTTC.

This clone was detected a few times. The rearrangement joins TRBV5-1 to TRBJ1-3; 10 bases are a match to TRBD1. CDR1 and CDR2 from the germline V gene are SGHRS and YFSETQ. The CDR3 totals 15 residues. Trimming took 4 bases from V and 4 from J; bases not matched to a gene: 5. In DNA, the CDR3 is TGCGCCAGCAGCCGGGGACAGGGGAACGGAAACACCATATATTTT. Its protein is CASSRGQGNGNTIYF.

The chain's CDR3 is CALRSGRGDTQYF. The CDR3 DNA follows: TGTGCCCTTAGAAGCGGGAGAGGCGATACGCAGTATTTT. The chain couples TRBV2 to TRBJ2-3, with 8 positions matching TRBD2. The V segment lost 11 bases and the J segment 6 bases; nucleotides outside the gene matches: 10. There are 13 residues in the CDR3. Germline V gives CDR1 SNHLY, CDR2 FYNNEI.

The V call is TRBV11-3, the J call TRBJ2-3; unclear D gene. The CDR3 is 18 amino acids. V gave up 1 base and J gave up 2 bases, with 19 bases separating them. From germline, CDR1 is SGHNT and CDR2 YENEEA. In DNA form, the CDR3 reads TGTGCCAGCAGCTTAGCCTTATGGCAGCCTACTATCACAGATACGCAGTATTTT. This encodes CASSLALWQPTITDTQYF.

The rearrangement joins TRBV5-1 to TRBJ1-2; perhaps TRBD1 as D (6 bases). Trimming left V 4 bases short and J 2 bases short, with 12 bases between. The CDR3 has 14 residues. Germline CDR1 reads SGHRS; CDR2 reads YFSETQ. This chain's CDR3 is CASSPETGNYGYTF. The CDR3 bases are TGCGCCAGCAGCCCGGAAACAGGGAACTATGGCTACACCTTC.

The chain combines TRBV19 with TRBJ1-5, with TRBD1 matching over 7 bases. Germline CDR1 is LNHDA and CDR2 is SQIVND (reference sequence). The CDR3 covers 15 residues. J lost 4 bases, V lost 7 bases, and 10 bases had no gene match. The CDR3 region has the DNA TGTGCCAGTATGCCGCTTCGGACAGGTAATCAGCCCCAGCATTTT. It encodes CASMPLRTGNQPQHF.

This clone came up a few times. J is TRBJ2-5 and V is TRBV28; D may be TRBD1 (7 bases). Looked up from germline, CDR1 is MDHEN and CDR2 is SYDVKM. V shed 4 bases and J shed 6 bases, with 21 bases lying between them. CDR3 length equals 16 residues. For the CDR3, the DNA is TGTGCCAGCAGTTCCCTGCAGGGGGACGGCGGGAAGACCCAGTACTTC. As protein: CASSSLQGDGGKTQYF.

This clone was seen only once. This chain connects TRBV11-3 to TRBJ1-4; possible D gene TRBD1, 5 bases. CDR1 is SGHNT and CDR2 is YENEEA in the germline V gene. The ends were cut back, 5 bases at V and 8 bases at J, with 27 bases in the middle. This CDR3 has 18 residues. Written as DNA, the CDR3 is TGTGCCAGCAGCCTCGGGGGGGTCCCCGGAGGGATAGGGGAAAAACTGTTTTTT. Its protein is CASSLGGVPGGIGEKLFF.

The rearrangement joins TRBV2 to TRBJ2-3; 8 bases are shared with TRBD2. The CDR3 length is 15 residues. Germline assignment: CDR1 SNHLY and CDR2 FYNNEI. The trim removed 2 bases at V and 6 bases at J, leaving 7 bases unmatched. The CDR3 reads CASSELGGAGDTQYF. CDR3 sequence (DNA): TGTGCCAGCAGTGAACTCGGGGGGGCTGGTGATACGCAGTATTTT.

The chain uses TRBV5-4 and TRBJ2-5, with 7 bases fitting TRBD1. This CDR3 has 18 residues. The germline V gene encodes CDR1 SGHNT and CDR2 YYREEE (reference sequence). Trimming took 0 bases from V and 0 from J; bases not matched to a gene: 11. CDR3 DNA: TGTGCCAGCAGCTTGGGGCTGACCGGGACAGTCTACCAAGAGACCCAGTACTTC. Residues: CASSLGLTGTVYQETQYF.

This chain links TRBV7-3 with TRBJ2-1, with 10 bases matching TRBD2. The germline V gene encodes CDR1 SGHTA and CDR2 FQGTGA. Trimming cost V 1 base and J 4 bases; bases outside gene matches: 1. The CDR3 is 15 residues long. The chain's CDR3 is CASSLRLAGYNEQFF. The CDR3 nucleotides are TGTGCCAGCAGCTTAAGACTAGCGGGTTACAATGAGCAGTTCTTC.